This entry lists 20 T cell receptor beta chains sequenced from one sample in a study of vaccination effects on CD4 cells after COVID-19. Their specific antigens are unknown. ViraFEST assay sequencing came after antigen-specific CD4+ T cells were expanded with viral peptide pools. Once cultured for nine to ten days, the cells underwent separation to obtain CD4+ T cells. Vaccine recipients, nucleocapsid antibody negative, had no prior SARS-CoV-2 infection. TCRdb's table, derived via immunoSEQ multiplex PCR, lists solely in-frame clones and lacks some. Seen here are tens of thousands of clones, around 79% observed once, and the top ten hold about 10%. Material: CD4+ T cells from PBMCs cultured with SARS-CoV-2 spike peptides, obtained before COVID-19 vaccination. The receptors originated from a human donor who received a COVID-19 vaccine.

This sequence joins TRBV9 and TRBJ2-6; D gene unclear. Germline CDR1 reads SGDLS; CDR2 reads YYNGEE. The germline V and J ends were trimmed by 6 bases and 0 bases, with 4 bases remaining between them. The CDR3 is 13 residues long. The CDR3 coding sequence is TGTGCCAGCAAAAGCTCTGGGGCCAACGTCCTGACTTTC. Amino acids: CASKSSGANVLTF.

CDR3 DNA: TGTGCCAGCGCCCCCGCGGGAGGGTTGGGCACTGAAGCTTTCTTT. It specifies CASAPAGGLGTEAFF. The genes are TRBV7-3 and TRBJ1-1; D call uncertain. This CDR3 has 15 amino acids. Germline V gene sequence: CDR1 SGHTA, CDR2 FQGTGA. V dropped 8 bases and J dropped 4 bases, with 20 bases sitting between them. The full variable domain, rest sourced from reference TRBV7-3 and TRBJ1-1, is GAGVSQTPSNKVTEKGKYVELRCDPISGHTALYWYRQSLGQGPEFLIYFQGTGAADDSGLPNDRFFAVRPEGSVSTLKIQRTERGDSAVYLCASAPAGGLGTEAFFGQGTRLTVV.

This clone has just one count. This chain uses TRBV3-1 (or the pseudogene TRBV3-2) with TRBJ2-4, with 8 bases aligning to TRBD2. The CDR3 totals 16 residues. Germline CDR1 LGHDT, CDR2 YNNKEL (reference sequence). Trimming cost V 3 bases and J 4 bases; bases outside gene matches: 8. CDR3 amino acids: CASSHIQSGGKNIQYF. The CDR3 DNA sequence: TGTGCCAGCAGCCACATTCAGAGCGGGGGAAAAAACATTCAGTACTTC.

J is TRBJ1-1 and V is TRBV6-5, with unresolved D. In germline, CDR1 is MNHEY, CDR2 SVGAGI. V was clipped by 5 bases and J by 1 base, with 11 bases between them. The CDR3 totals 14 residues. Here the CDR3 reads CASSPRWGNTEAFF. The CDR3 DNA follows: TGTGCCAGCAGTCCCCGGTGGGGGAACACTGAAGCTTTCTTT.

This rearrangement joins TRBV6-1 to TRBJ2-4; D not certain. The CDR3 contains 13 residues. Germline V gives CDR1 MNHNS, CDR2 SASEGT. Trimming pared 3 bases from V and 6 bases from J, leaving 9 bases between. The CDR3 loop reads CASSDILPNIQYF. The CDR3 nucleotides are TGTGCCAGCAGTGATATTTTGCCAAACATTCAGTACTTC.

This clone was seen a single time. The CDR3 DNA follows: TGTGCCAGCAGCTTGGGTGGGTACGAGCAGTACGTC. It specifies CASSLGGYEQYV. The chain uses TRBV5-6 and TRBJ2-7; D gene uncertain. CDR1 is SGHDT and CDR2 is YYEEEE in the germline V gene. The CDR3 consists of 12 residues. V lost 0 bases and J 4 bases, leaving 5 bases between the germline ends.

The chain employs TRBV5-1 and TRBJ2-5; possibly TRBD1 or TRBD2 for D (6 bases each). The CDR3 is 17 amino acids. Trimming took 3 bases from V and 3 from J, leaving 21 bases between them. Germline values: CDR1 SGHRS, CDR2 YFSETQ. Here the CDR3 reads CASSSTGLARGEETQYF. The DNA of the CDR3 is TGCGCCAGCAGCTCGACTGGCTTAGCAAGGGGGGAAGAGACCCAGTACTTC.

CDR3: CASSSDTNNEKLFF. The DNA for the CDR3 is TGTGCCAGCAGCTCCGACACGAATAATGAAAAACTGTTTTTT. The chain employs TRBV7-2 and TRBJ1-4, with D unclear. The germline gives CDR1 SGHTA, CDR2 FQGNSA. Between the trimmed V and J ends, which lost 4 bases and 4 bases, there was a span of 10 bases. This CDR3 spans 14 amino acids.

CDR3 nucleotides: TGTGCCAGCCGCGGGAGGGCCCGGGAGATCTACACCGGGGAGCTGTTTTTT. This gives the protein CASRGRAREIYTGELFF. The gene calls are TRBV3-1 (or the pseudogene TRBV3-2) and TRBJ2-2, with TRBD2 identical over 9 bases. Per germline, CDR1 LGHDT and CDR2 YNNKEL (reference sequence). The V gene end was trimmed by 8 bases and the J gene end by 3 bases; junction bases not matched to a gene: 13. This CDR3 is built from 17 residues.

The chain is built from TRBV3-1 (or the pseudogene TRBV3-2) and TRBJ2-1; unclear D gene. The CDR3 has 18 amino acids. V dropped 1 base and J dropped 0 bases, with 16 bases sitting between them. CDR1 and CDR2 (germline): LGHDT, YNNKEL (reference sequence). This chain's CDR3 is CASSQVTVPRSSYNEQFF. The CDR3 nucleotides are TGTGCCAGCAGCCAAGTGACGGTCCCGAGGAGCTCCTACAATGAGCAGTTCTTC.

The rearrangement uses TRBV2 and TRBJ2-5, with 8 bases aligning to TRBD1. There are 12 residues in the CDR3. With V trimmed by 10 bases and J by 7 bases, 8 bases remained unmatched. Germline V gives CDR1 SNHLY, CDR2 FYNNEI. The CDR3 nucleotides are TGTGCCACGGACAGGGACGGCGGGACCCAGTACTTC. This encodes CATDRDGGTQYF.

This chain connects TRBV5-1 to TRBJ2-5, with D uncertain. Germline loops: CDR1 SGHRS, CDR2 YFSETQ. The V end lost 0 bases, the J end lost 5 bases, and 11 bases lay between the germline ends. CDR3 length equals 14 residues. Here the CDR3 reads CASSLATRSETQYF. The DNA of the CDR3 is TGCGCCAGCAGCTTGGCGACCCGATCGGAGACCCAGTACTTC.

This clone has just a few counts. The chain is built from TRBV5-5 and TRBJ1-2; D call uncertain. Trimming cost V 2 bases and J 1 base, with 9 bases left between them. The CDR3 length is 14 residues. Germline CDR1 and CDR2: SGHKS and YYEKEE (reference sequence). The CDR3 DNA is TGTGCCAGCAGCTTTATGGGAGTTAACTATGGCTACACCTTC. Protein sequence: CASSFMGVNYGYTF.

V and J are TRBV5-6 and TRBJ2-5, with 9 bases matching TRBD1. J lost 3 bases, V lost 4 bases, and 4 bases had no gene match. CDR3 length: 14 amino acids. The V gene's germline CDR1 is SGHDT and CDR2 YYEEEE. The CDR3 spells CASSLGQGEETQYF. The DNA for the CDR3 is TGTGCCAGCAGCCTGGGACAGGGAGAAGAGACCCAGTACTTC. Supplemented by reference TRBV5-6 and TRBJ2-5, the full variable domain reads DAGVTQSPTHLIKTRGQQVTLRCSPKSGHDTVSWYQQALGQGPQFIFQYYEEEERQRGNFPDRFSGHQFPNYSSELNVNALLLGDSALYLCASSLGQGEETQYFGPGTRLLVL.

This clone has just a few counts. V is TRBV7-2 and J is TRBJ2-6; D is unclear. The CDR3 has 14 amino acids. Trimming removed 1 base at V and 0 bases at J, with 1 base between. CDR1 is SGHTA, CDR2 FQGNSA, per germline. The CDR3 DNA sequence: TGTGCCAGCAGCTTAGGCTCTGGGGCCAACGTCCTGACTTTC. The encoded protein is CASSLGSGANVLTF.

This chain uses TRBV2 with TRBJ2-5; perhaps D is TRBD1 or TRBD2 (5 bases each). The V end was cut by 4 bases, the J end by 5 bases, with 11 bases between. The CDR3 covers 13 residues. Germline V lookup: CDR1 SNHLY, CDR2 FYNNEI. In DNA, the CDR3 is TGTGCCAGCAGTGTTCTAGGGGAGGAGACCCAGTACTTC. It codes for CASSVLGEETQYF.

This rearrangement joins TRBV15 to TRBJ1-4; D remains unclear. Germline V gives CDR1 LNHNV, CDR2 YYDKDF (reference sequence). This CDR3 spans 13 amino acids. The ends were cut back, 5 bases at V and 5 bases at J, with 9 bases in the middle. CDR3 nucleotide sequence: TGTGCCACCAGCCCTCAGAACAATGAAAAACTGTTTTTT. Protein product: CATSPQNNEKLFF.

The V and J genes are TRBV12-3 or TRBV12-4 and TRBJ2-1; D unresolved. The CDR3 runs to 13 residues. Trimming pared 6 bases from V and 4 bases from J, leaving 10 bases between. CDR3 sequence (DNA): TGTGCCAGCAGCCTATCCTCTTACAATGAGCAGTTCTTC. Amino acids: CASSLSSYNEQFF.

The rearrangement uses TRBV18 and TRBJ2-4; no reliable D call. The ends were cut back, 3 bases at V and 2 bases at J, with 17 bases in the middle. There are 17 residues in the CDR3. Germline CDR1 reads KGHSH; CDR2 reads LQKENI. The CDR3 DNA follows: TGTGCCAGCTCACCGGATTCCGAGGCGAGATCCAAAAACATTCAGTACTTC. Its protein is CASSPDSEARSKNIQYF.

CDR3 in DNA: TGCAGCGTTGAATACCCGGGACAGGGTCACTCTGGAAACACCATATATTTT. This translates into CSVEYPGQGHSGNTIYF. This chain uses TRBV29-1 with TRBJ1-3; 9 nucleotides align to TRBD1. The CDR3 sequence is 17 residues long. Trimming cost V 2 bases and J 0 bases; bases outside gene matches: 8. Germline V CDR1 and CDR2: SQVTM, ANQGSEA.